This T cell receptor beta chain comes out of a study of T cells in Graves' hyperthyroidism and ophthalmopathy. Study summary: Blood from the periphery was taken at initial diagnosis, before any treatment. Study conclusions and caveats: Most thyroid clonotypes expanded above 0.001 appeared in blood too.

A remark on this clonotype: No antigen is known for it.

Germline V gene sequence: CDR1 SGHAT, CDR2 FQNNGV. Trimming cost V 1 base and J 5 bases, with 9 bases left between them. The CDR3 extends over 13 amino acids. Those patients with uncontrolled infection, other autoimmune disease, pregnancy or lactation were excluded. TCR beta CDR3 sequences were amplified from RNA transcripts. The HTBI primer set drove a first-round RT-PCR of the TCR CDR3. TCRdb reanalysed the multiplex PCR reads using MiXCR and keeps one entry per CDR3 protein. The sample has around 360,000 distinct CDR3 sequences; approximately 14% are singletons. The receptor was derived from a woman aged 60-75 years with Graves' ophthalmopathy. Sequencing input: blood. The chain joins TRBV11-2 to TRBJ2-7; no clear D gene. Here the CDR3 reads CASSLGIPNEQYF. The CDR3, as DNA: TGTGCCAGCAGCTTAGGCATCCCCAACGAGCAGTACTTC. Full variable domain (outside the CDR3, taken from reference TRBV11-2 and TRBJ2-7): EAGVAQSPRYKIIEKRQSVAFWCNPISGHATLYWYQQILGQGPKLLIQFQNNGVVDDSQLPKDRFSAERLKGVDSTLKIQPAKLEDSAVYLCASSLGIPNEQYFGPGTRLTVT.